This T cell receptor (beta chain) was retrieved from a study of post-analysis software for immune sequencing data. Findings and limits, study-wide: TRBV5-6, TRBV5-1 and TRBV20-1 belonged to a set of roughly five TRBV segments that were more frequent in patients than controls.

cDNA libraries for TCR beta contained unique molecular identifiers. TCRdb re-called the PCR reads with MiXCR, one entry per CDR3 protein. The data show about 540,000 distinct CDR3 sequences, about a third seen once. This clonotype has a single count. Its antigen is undetermined. CDR3 length: 13 residues. The ends were cut back, 4 bases at V and 9 bases at J, with 14 bases in the middle. Germline V gene lookup returns CDR1 MNHNS and CDR2 SASEGT. The receptor was isolated from a girl aged 2 to 17 with multiple sclerosis. Sequenced material: blood. The chain uses TRBV6-1 and TRBJ2-3; D unresolved. In nucleotides, the CDR3 is TGTGCCAGCAGTGGCCCCCCTCCCCCGACGCAGTATTTT. This sequence encodes CASSGPPPPTQYF.